Below are 2 T cell receptor beta chains sequenced from a single sample in a study of shared clonotypes between healthy human individuals (dated by TCRdb to 2020 to 2022). Libraries were prepared through the immunoSEQ multiplex PCR assay. TCRdb carries this immuneACCESS record with in-frame sequences only. Its versions omit some clonotypes, under half of them owing to an unresolved V gene in the studies checked, with the rest unexplained. The sample records over a million clones, around 82% of which are singletons. Together, the top ten hold 0.6% to 0.75% of the sample. The sample taken for sequencing was memory CD4+ T cells from PBMCs. Interpreted using the paper, the cell subset or site label stands for: CD45RA-negative fraction. These TCRs come from a man aged 18 to 29 in good health. Some clones in this sample may be carry-over from other donors' samples.

The rearrangement uses TRBV5-1 and TRBJ2-3; D remains unclear. Per the germline V gene, CDR1 is SGHRS and CDR2 is YFSETQ. This CDR3 has 14 amino acids. Trimming took 3 bases from V and 3 from J, leaving 11 bases between them. The CDR3 sequence is CASSSAPGTDTQYF. DNA of the CDR3: TGCGCCAGCAGCTCCGCGCCGGGTACAGATACGCAGTATTTT.

This clone was observed once. J is TRBJ1-1 and V is TRBV6-1; the D gene is possibly TRBD1 (5 bases). Trimming cost V 2 bases and J 11 bases, with 15 bases left between them. The CDR3 is made up of 13 amino acids. Germline CDR1 MNHNS, CDR2 SASEGT. The CDR3 region is CASSETGTLGAFF. The CDR3 bases are TGTGCCAGCAGTGAAACCGGGACCCTTGGGGCTTTCTTT.